This TCR beta chain is drawn from a study of T cell repertoires in cytomegalovirus infection. TCRdb reprocessed the reads via MiXCR and lists one record per CDR3 protein. The repertoire has approximately 500,000 distinct CDR3 sequences, 10% to 12% of them found once; the top ten carry 9.5% to 13%. At least ten counts were recorded for this clonotype. Germline CDR1 is MNHEY and CDR2 is SMNVEV (reference sequence). The CDR3 has 16 amino acids. V was shortened by 3 bases and J by 3 bases, with 17 bases between the two germline ends. This clonotype was sampled from a human donor in good health (CMV status not recorded). Some clones in this sample may be carry-over from other donors' samples. The specimen sequenced was PBMCs. This chain uses TRBV27 with TRBJ1-1, with D tentatively TRBD1 (5 bases). In DNA, the CDR3 is TGTGCCAGCAGTTTTGGGGCAGGGTCAGCAGACACTGAAGCTTTCTTT. It translates to CASSFGAGSADTEAFF.